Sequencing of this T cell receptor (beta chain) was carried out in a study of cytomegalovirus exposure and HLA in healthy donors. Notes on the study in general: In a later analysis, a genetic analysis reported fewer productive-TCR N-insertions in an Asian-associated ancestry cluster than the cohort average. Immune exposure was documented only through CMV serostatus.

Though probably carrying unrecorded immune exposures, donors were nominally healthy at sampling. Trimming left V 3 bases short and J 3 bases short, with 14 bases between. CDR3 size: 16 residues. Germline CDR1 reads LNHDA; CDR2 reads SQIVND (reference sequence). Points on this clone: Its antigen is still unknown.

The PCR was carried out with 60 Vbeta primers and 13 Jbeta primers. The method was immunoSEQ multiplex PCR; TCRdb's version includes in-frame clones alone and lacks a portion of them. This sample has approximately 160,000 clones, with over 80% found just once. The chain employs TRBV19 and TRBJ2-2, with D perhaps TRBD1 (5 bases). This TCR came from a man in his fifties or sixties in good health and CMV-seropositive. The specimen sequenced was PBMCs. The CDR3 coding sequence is TGTGCCAGTAGTATTTGGGGCCTTGGCGACACCGGGGAGCTGTTTTTT. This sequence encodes CASSIWGLGDTGELFF. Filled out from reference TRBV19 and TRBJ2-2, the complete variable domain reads DGGITQSPKYLFRKEGQNVTLSCEQNLNHDAMYWYRQDPGQGLRLIYYSQIVNDFQKGDIAEGYSVSREKKESFPLTVTSAQKNPTAFYLCASSIWGLGDTGELFFGEGSRLTVL.